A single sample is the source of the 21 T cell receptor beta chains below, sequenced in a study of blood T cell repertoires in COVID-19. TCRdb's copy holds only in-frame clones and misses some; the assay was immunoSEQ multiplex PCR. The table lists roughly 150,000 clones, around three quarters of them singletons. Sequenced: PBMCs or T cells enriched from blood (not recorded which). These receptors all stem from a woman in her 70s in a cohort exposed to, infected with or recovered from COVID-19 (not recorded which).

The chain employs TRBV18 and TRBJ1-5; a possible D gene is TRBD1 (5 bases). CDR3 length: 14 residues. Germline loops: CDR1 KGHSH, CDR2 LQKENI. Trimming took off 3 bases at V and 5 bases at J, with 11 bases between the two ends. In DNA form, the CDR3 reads TGTGCCAGCTCACCCCAGGGAGGAGATCAGCCCCAGCATTTT. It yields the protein CASSPQGGDQPQHF.

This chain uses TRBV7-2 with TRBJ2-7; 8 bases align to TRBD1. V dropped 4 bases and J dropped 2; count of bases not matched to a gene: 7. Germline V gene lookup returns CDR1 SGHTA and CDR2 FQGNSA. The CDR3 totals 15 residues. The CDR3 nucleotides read TGTGCCAGCAGCTCAGCGGCAGGGGGCCCCTACGAGCAGTACTTC. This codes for CASSSAAGGPYEQYF.

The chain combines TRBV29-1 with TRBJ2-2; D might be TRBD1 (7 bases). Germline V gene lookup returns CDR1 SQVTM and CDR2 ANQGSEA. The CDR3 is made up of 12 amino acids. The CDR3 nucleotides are TGCATTTCGACAGGGAGGACCGGGGAGCTGTTTTTT. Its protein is CISTGRTGELFF.

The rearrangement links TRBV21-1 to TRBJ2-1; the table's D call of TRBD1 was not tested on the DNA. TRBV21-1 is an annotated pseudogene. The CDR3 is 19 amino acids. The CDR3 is CASSKGGTSAPSSYNEQFF. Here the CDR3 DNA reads TGTGCCAGCAGCAAAGGGGGCACATCGGCCCCAAGCTCCTACAATGAGCAGTTCTTC.

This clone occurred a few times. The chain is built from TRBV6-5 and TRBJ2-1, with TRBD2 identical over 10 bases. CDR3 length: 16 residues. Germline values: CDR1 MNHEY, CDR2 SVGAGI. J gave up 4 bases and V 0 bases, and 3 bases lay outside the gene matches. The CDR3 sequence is CASSYSRTSGYNEQFF. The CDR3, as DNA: TGTGCCAGCAGTTACTCCCGGACTAGCGGTTACAATGAGCAGTTCTTC.

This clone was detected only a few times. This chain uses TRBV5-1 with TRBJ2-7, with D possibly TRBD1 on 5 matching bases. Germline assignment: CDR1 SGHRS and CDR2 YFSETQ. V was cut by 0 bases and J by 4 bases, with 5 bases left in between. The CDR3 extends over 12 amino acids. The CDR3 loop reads CASSLDRYEQYF. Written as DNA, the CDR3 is TGCGCCAGCAGCTTGGACAGGTACGAGCAGTACTTC.

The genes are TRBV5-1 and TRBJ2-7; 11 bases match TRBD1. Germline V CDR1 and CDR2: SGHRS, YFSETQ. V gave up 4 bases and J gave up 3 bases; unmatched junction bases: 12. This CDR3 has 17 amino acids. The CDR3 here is CASSILGQGARDYEQYF. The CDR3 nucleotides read TGCGCCAGCAGCATACTAGGACAGGGGGCGCGGGACTACGAGCAGTACTTC.

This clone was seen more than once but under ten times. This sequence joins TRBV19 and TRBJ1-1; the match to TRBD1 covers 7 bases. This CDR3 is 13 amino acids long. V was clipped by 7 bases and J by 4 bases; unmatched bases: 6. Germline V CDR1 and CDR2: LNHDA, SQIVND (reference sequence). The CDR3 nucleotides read TGTGCCAGTACCAGGGACAGCCCCACTGAAGCTTTCTTT. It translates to CASTRDSPTEAFF.

The CDR3, as DNA: TGTGCCAGCAGCGCTCTAGGAGCAGCAGCGAACACCGGGGAGCTGTTTTTT. Amino acid sequence: CASSALGAAANTGELFF. This chain uses TRBV11-2 with TRBJ2-2; no firm D call. Germline V gene sequence: CDR1 SGHAT, CDR2 FQNNGV. Deletions cut 5 bases from V and 0 bases from J, with 16 bases between. The CDR3 sequence is 17 residues long.

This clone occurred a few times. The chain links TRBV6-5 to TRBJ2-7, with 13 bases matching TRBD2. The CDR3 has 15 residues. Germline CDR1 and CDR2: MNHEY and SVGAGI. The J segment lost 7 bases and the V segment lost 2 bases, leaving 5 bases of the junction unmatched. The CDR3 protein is CASSYGLAGEGEQYF. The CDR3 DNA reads TGTGCCAGCAGTTACGGACTAGCGGGAGAAGGTGAGCAGTACTTC.

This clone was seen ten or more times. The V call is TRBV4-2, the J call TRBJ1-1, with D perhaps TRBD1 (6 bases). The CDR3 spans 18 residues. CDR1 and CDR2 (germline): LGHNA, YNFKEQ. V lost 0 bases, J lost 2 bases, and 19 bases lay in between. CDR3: CASSQEAAPTGLNTEAFF. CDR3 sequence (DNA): TGTGCCAGCAGCCAAGAAGCGGCCCCGACAGGCCTTAACACTGAAGCTTTCTTT.

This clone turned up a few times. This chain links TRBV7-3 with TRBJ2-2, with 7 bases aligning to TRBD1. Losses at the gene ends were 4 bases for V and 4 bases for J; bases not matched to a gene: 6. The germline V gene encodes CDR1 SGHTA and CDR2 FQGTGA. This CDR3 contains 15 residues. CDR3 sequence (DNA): TGTGCCAGCAGCTATACAGGGGATTTCACCGGGGAGCTGTTTTTT. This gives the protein CASSYTGDFTGELFF.

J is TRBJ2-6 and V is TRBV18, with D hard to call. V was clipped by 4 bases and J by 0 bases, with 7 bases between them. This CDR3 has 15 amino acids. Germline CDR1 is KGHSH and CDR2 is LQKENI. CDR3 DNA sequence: TGTGCCAGCTCACGAGGCAGCTCTGGGGCCAACGTCCTGACTTTC. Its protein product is CASSRGSSGANVLTF.

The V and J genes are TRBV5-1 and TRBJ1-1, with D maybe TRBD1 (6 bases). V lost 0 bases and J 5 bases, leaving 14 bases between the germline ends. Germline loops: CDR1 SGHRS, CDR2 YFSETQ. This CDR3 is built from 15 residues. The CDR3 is CASSLGSTGSTEAFF. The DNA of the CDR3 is TGCGCCAGCAGCTTGGGGTCAACAGGGTCGACTGAAGCTTTCTTT.

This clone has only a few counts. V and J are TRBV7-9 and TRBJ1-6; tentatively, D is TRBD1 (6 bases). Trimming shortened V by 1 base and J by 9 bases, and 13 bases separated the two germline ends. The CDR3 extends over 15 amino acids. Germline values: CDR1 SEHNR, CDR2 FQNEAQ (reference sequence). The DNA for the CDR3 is TGTGCCAGCAGCTTAGATTTGGGGGCGAGTTCACCCCTCCACTTT. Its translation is CASSLDLGASSPLHF.

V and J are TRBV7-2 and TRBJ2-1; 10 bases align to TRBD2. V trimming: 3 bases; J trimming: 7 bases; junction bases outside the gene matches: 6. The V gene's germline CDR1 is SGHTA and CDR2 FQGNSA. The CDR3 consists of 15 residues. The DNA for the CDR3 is TGTGCCAGCAGCTTTTCTAGCGGGAGCAGTAATGAGCAGTTCTTC. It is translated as CASSFSSGSSNEQFF. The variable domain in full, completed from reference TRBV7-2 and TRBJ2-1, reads GAGVSQSPSNKVTEKGKDVELRCDPISGHTALYWYRQSLGQGLEFLIYFQGNSAPDKSGLPSDRFSAERTGGSVSTLTIQRTQQEDSAVYLCASSFSSGSSNEQFFGPGTRLTVL.

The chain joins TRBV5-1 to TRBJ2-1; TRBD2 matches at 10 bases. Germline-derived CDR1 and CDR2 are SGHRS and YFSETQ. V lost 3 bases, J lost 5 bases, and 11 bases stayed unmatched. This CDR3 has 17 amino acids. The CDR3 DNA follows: TGCGCCAGCAGCTCTGGACCACTAGCGGGATCCAACAATGAGCAGTTCTTC. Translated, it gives CASSSGPLAGSNNEQFF.

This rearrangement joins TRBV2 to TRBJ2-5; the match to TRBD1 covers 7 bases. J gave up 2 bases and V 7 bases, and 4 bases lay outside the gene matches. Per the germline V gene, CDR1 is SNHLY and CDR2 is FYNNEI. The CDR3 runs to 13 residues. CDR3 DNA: TGTGCCAGCATAGGGGGCGGTCAAGAGACCCAGTACTTC. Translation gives CASIGGGQETQYF.

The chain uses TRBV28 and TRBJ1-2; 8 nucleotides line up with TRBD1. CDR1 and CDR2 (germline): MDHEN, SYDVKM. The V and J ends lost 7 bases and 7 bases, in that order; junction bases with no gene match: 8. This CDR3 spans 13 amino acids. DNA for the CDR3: TGTGCCAGCACCCCGGACAGGGTGCGTGGCTACACCTTC. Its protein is CASTPDRVRGYTF.

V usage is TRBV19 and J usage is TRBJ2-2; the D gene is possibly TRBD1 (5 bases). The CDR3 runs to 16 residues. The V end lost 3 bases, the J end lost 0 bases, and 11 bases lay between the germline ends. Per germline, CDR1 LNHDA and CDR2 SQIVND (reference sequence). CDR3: CASSIRQGTNTGELFF. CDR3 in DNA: TGTGCCAGTAGTATCCGGCAGGGTACGAACACCGGGGAGCTGTTTTTT.

The CDR3 loop is CASSLWQGFEAFF. For the CDR3, the DNA is TGTGCCAGCAGTTTATGGCAGGGATTCGAAGCTTTCTTT. The J gene is TRBJ1-1, the V gene TRBV28, with TRBD1 as a possible D gene (5 bases). With 0 bases removed from V and 8 bases from J, the gap between germline ends came to 10 bases. CDR3 length equals 13 residues. CDR1 and CDR2 (germline): MDHEN, SYDVKM.